This T cell receptor beta chain was identified during a study of shared clonotypes between healthy human individuals (dated by TCRdb to the early 2020s). With regard to the full study: The cohort comprised a couple of women and three men aged 18 to 49 years. Per donor, three plates each were used for CD4 naive and CD4 memory, two for CD8 naive, and one for CD8 memory. Blood TCR repertoires of 5 or 6 healthy adults were deeply sequenced to estimate repertoire size and the extent of clonotype sharing between individuals. Libraries were prepared and TCR repertoires were sequenced by different laboratories using diverse techniques, in order to increase sequencing depth and limit assay-specific biases. Each donor's leukapheresis produced roughly between roughly 0.85 and 9 billion PBMCs.

There are 15 amino acids in the CDR3, from cysteine to phenylalanine inclusive. Left in the record is the CDR3 DNA by itself, 45 bases read in frame from the first base. Looking up the germline V gene yields CDR1 ENHRY and CDR2 SYGVKD. The V end gives up 3 bases and the J end 6 bases, leaving 3 bases in the junction not matched to a gene. Findings and caveats that apply to the study as a whole: Sampling was restricted to blood, and TCR repertoires in tissue are likely to differ from TCR repertoires in blood. Sharing across a handful of donors was observed for about 5% of naive CD4, around 3.5% of naive CD8, 2% to 2.5% of memory CD4, and around 0.44% of memory CD8 clonotypes. Incomplete sequencing was indicated by rarefaction of sorted-subset datasets, despite the large sequencing depth. The small number of donors limited the genetic and exposure-history diversity represented. Pairwise subsampling indicated that sequencing depth was expected to affect the degree of clonotype sharing among donors. Larger estimated clonotype richness was generally found for naive subsets than for memory subsets. Clonotypes shared by all four sorted-subset donors showed higher generation probabilities than non-shared clonotypes.

For the CD8 naive samples, CD45RO-negative cells were positively selected for CCR7, yielding a CD45RA+CCR7+ population from which TemRA cells were excluded. The donors were healthy, HIV-negative adults who had no recently reported acute infections or vaccinations. Every donor was a Caucasian adult residing in Nashville, Tennessee, USA. After blood collection by leukapheresis, PBMCs were isolated using Ficoll-Histopaque density gradient centrifugation and then cryopreserved in the vapor phase of liquid nitrogen. Purity and quantity of every magnetically sorted T cell population were checked by analytical flow cytometry. Each sorted fraction had its genomic DNA isolated and then quantified by UV absorbance on a Nanodrop 2000c. TCR CDR3 regions were amplified from genomic DNA by multiplex PCR using the deep immunoSEQ assay. Extracted genomic DNA from each cell subset was distributed evenly across all wells of several immunoSEQ 96-well plates, and each plate was treated as a replicate. For sorted subsets, each replicate PCR was loaded with 200 ng genomic DNA, equivalent to approximately 33,000 T cell genomes. The purified libraries were quantified using a Qubit 3.0 fluorometer, sized with a Bioanalyzer 2100, and then quantified again using the KAPA Library Quantification kit. Every immunoSEQ 96-well plate was sequenced on a dedicated single-read 150-cycle Illumina NextSeq 550 flow cell. As for how the authors treated the data: Because only junctional sequences without quality scores were contained in the immunoSEQ output, filtering matching that applied to full-length reads could not be performed. Sequences were annotated with PyIR, a Python wrapper for IgBLAST v1.9, and V/J genes and CDR3 were assigned using IMGT germline references. Reads with weak V/J assignments (E-value above 1e-6), missing CDR3, stop codons, out-of-frame junctions, or ambiguous translated residues were removed. V3J clonotypes were defined as sequences sharing the same inferred V gene, J gene, and CDR3 amino acid sequence. To compute the percentage overlap between repertoires, the number of shared unique clonotypes was divided by the size of the smaller repertoire. RTK rarefaction, the Chao1 estimator, and Recon v2.1 estimates of unobserved clonotypes were used to assess repertoire richness. Generation probabilities for all TCRbeta clonotypes obtained by the gDNA method from a handful of donors were computed using OLGA. Entries here come from immuneACCESS through TCRdb and include only in-frame sequences with V and J called. Some clones fail to appear in such tables; in the studies checked, an unresolved V gene covers under half of the shortfall, and the cause of the remainder is unknown. V, J and clone size reflect that table, while D and trimming were determined from the DNA. This sample is represented by approximately 740,000 clones; about 91% of them were singletons. Clones ranked in the top ten supply about 24% of the sample.

Comments on this clone: There is no known antigen for this receptor. Nothing much larger sits one base from this clone, and base qualities are not available.

Input material: naive CD8+ T cells sorted from blood. According to the study, the label for this sample's cell subset or site signals: CD45RA+CCR7+. The sequence is built from TRBV10-3 and TRBJ2-2; 11 bases in the junction line up with TRBD2. This TCR was sampled from a man under 40 in good health. The CDR3: CAISDLLAGAGELFF. In nucleotide form, the sequence is TGTGCCATCAGTGATCTACTAGCGGGGGCCGGGGAGCTGTTTTTT.